This is a list of T cell receptor beta chains from one sample in a study of cytomegalovirus exposure and HLA in healthy donors. Using immunoSEQ multiplex PCR, the repertoire was profiled, and TCRdb retains in-frame clones only, with some absent. There are about 140,000 clones in the sample; roughly 86% occur only once, and 1.4% lies in the top ten. Sample: PBMCs. These receptors came from a woman aged 25 to 39 in good health and CMV-seronegative. Both conserved end residues are part of each CDR3. Fields, in order: clone size, J gene, D gene, V gene, CDR3 length, CDR3 protein, CDR3 DNA. D genes are given only for firm matches. Some rows have no size entry. The others give once, few or many, or a class for an expanded clone.

.,TRBJ1-4,.,TRBV7-8,14,CASSLGQGNEKLFF,TGTGCCAGCAGCTTAGGGCAGGGTAATGAAAAACTGTTTTTT
.,TRBJ2-5,.,TRBV5-1,15,CASSPGVGGQETQYF,TGCGCCAGCAGCCCCGGTGTGGGGGGCCAAGAGACCCAGTACTTC
.,TRBJ1-1,TRBD1,TRBV6-1,14,CASSETGTDTEAFF,TGTGCCAGCAGTGAAACAGGGACAGACACTGAAGCTTTCTTT
.,TRBJ1-1,.,TRBV7-9,15,CASSLRGGVNTEAFF,TGTGCCAGCAGCTTAAGGGGCGGGGTAAACACTGAAGCTTTCTTT
.,TRBJ1-2,TRBD1,TRBV6-6,13,CASSPTGAYGYTF,TGTGCCAGCAGCCCTACAGGGGCCTATGGCTACACCTTC
.,TRBJ2-2,.,TRBV5-4,16,CASSLLNRRGTGELFF,TGTGCCAGCAGCTTGTTGAATCGACGCGGCACCGGGGAGCTGTTTTTT
.,TRBJ2-2,TRBD2,TRBV6-4,13,CASSREVTGELFF,TGTGCCAGCAGTCGGGAGGTTACCGGGGAGCTGTTTTTT
.,TRBJ1-5,TRBD1,TRBV11-2,16,CASSLTGTGGNQPQHF,TGTGCCAGCAGCTTAACTGGGACAGGAGGCAATCAGCCCCAGCATTTT
.,TRBJ2-7,.,TRBV5-8,14,CASSLAVSSYEQYF,TGTGCCAGCAGCTTGGCGGTTAGCTCCTACGAGCAGTACTTC
.,TRBJ2-4,TRBD2,TRBV23-1,18,CASSQTQATSGVANIQYF,TGCGCCAGCAGTCAAACCCAGGCGACTAGCGGGGTTGCGAACATTCAGTACTTC
.,TRBJ2-5,TRBD1,TRBV5-1,16,CASSLVGQGARETQYF,TGCGCCAGCAGCTTGGTCGGCCAGGGGGCACGAGAGACCCAGTACTTC
.,TRBJ2-1,TRBD2,TRBV5-4,17,CASSLEYGGAKYNEQFF,TGTGCCAGCAGCTTGGAATACGGGGGGGCCAAATACAATGAGCAGTTCTTC
.,TRBJ2-7,TRBD1,TRBV6-1,15,CASSPGGFMSYEQYF,TGTGCCAGCAGCCCAGGGGGATTTATGTCCTACGAGCAGTACTTC
.,TRBJ1-4,.,TRBV27,15,CASKVRAGLNEKLFF,TGTGCCAGCAAAGTCCGGGCAGGGCTAAATGAAAAACTGTTTTTT
.,TRBJ2-2,.,TRBV5-1,13,CASSFQDTGELFF,TGCGCCAGCAGCTTCCAGGATACCGGGGAGCTGTTTTTT
.,TRBJ2-1,.,TRBV5-1,13,CASGVLRGDEQFF,TGCGCCAGCGGGGTTTTAAGGGGCGATGAGCAGTTCTTC
.,TRBJ2-5,TRBD1,TRBV7-7,16,CASSLAPQGAGETQYF,TGTGCCAGCAGCTTAGCCCCACAGGGGGCGGGGGAGACCCAGTACTTC
.,TRBJ1-3,TRBD1,TRBV5-6,19,CASSSAGQGTYFSGNTIYF,TGTGCCAGCAGCTCTGCGGGACAGGGTACCTATTTTTCTGGAAACACCATATATTTT
.,TRBJ2-2,TRBD2,TRBV7-7,13,CASSGANTGELFF,TGTGCTAGCAGCGGGGCAAACACCGGGGAGCTGTTTTTT
few,TRBJ1-1,.,TRBV5-6,13,CASRREQNTEAFF,TGTGCCAGCAGGAGGGAACAGAACACTGAAGCTTTCTTT
.,TRBJ1-5,.,TRBV7-2,14,CASSLGVGDQPQHF,TGTGCCAGCAGCTTAGGCGTCGGGGATCAGCCCCAGCATTTT
.,TRBJ2-3,.,TRBV5-4,16,CASSPDSGGRTDTQYF,TGTGCCAGCAGCCCCGACTCGGGGGGCCGCACAGATACGCAGTATTTT
.,TRBJ1-1,.,TRBV7-9,14,CASDKGHPNTEAFF,TGTGCCAGCGATAAGGGGCACCCGAACACTGAAGCTTTCTTT
.,TRBJ2-2,.,TRBV9,16,CASSVRSQGRTGELFF,TGTGCCAGCAGCGTAAGGTCTCAGGGTCGGACCGGGGAGCTGTTTTTT
.,TRBJ2-7,.,TRBV7-3,15,CASSLGVPSTYEQYF,TGTGCCAGCAGCTTAGGTGTCCCTAGCACCTACGAGCAGTACTTC
.,TRBJ1-6,TRBD1,TRBV30,11,CAWSGDSRLHF,TGTGCCTGGAGTGGGGACAGCCGACTCCACTTT
.,TRBJ2-7,.,TRBV7-2,16,CASSLARQATTYEQYF,TGTGCCAGCAGCTTAGCGAGACAGGCAACAACCTACGAGCAGTACTTC
.,TRBJ2-7,.,TRBV4-3,13,CASSPKQGHEQYF,TGCGCCAGCAGCCCCAAACAGGGTCACGAGCAGTACTTC
.,TRBJ2-7,TRBD1,TRBV2,14,CASRWTGLSYEQYF,TGTGCCAGCAGGTGGACAGGTCTCTCCTACGAGCAGTACTTC
.,TRBJ1-4,TRBD1,TRBV28,15,CASSLPGTEREKLFF,TGTGCCAGCAGTCTACCCGGGACAGAGCGAGAAAAACTGTTTTTT
.,TRBJ2-3,.,TRBV18,13,CASSPSGSDTQYF,TGTGCCAGCTCACCTTCAGGGTCAGATACGCAGTATTTT
.,TRBJ2-5,.,TRBV7-6,13,CASSLDVAEAQYF,TGTGCCAGCAGCTTAGATGTAGCCGAGGCCCAGTACTTC
.,TRBJ2-7,TRBD1,TRBV6-5,14,CASSFRGQGYEQYF,TGTGCCAGCAGTTTCCGAGGACAGGGTTACGAGCAGTACTTC
.,TRBJ1-1,.,TRBV6-6,13,CAIGDRGGTEAFF,TGTGCCATCGGGGATCGGGGGGGGACTGAAGCTTTCTTT
.,TRBJ2-1,TRBD2,TRBV6-1,14,CASSDRGGYNEQFF,TGTGCCAGCAGTGACCGGGGGGGCTACAATGAGCAGTTCTTC
.,TRBJ1-4,.,TRBV29-1,13,CSVGGHTNEKLFF,TGCAGCGTTGGTGGACACACCAATGAAAAACTGTTTTTT
.,TRBJ2-1,TRBD1,TRBV5-1,13,CASSLQGINEQFF,TGCGCCAGCAGCCTACAGGGGATCAATGAGCAGTTCTTC
.,TRBJ2-7,TRBD1,TRBV18,17,CASSQNLPGQGSGEQYF,TGTGCCAGCTCACAAAACTTGCCGGGACAGGGTTCTGGCGAGCAGTACTTC
few,TRBJ1-2,.,TRBV2,13,CASTRQANYGYTF,TGTGCCAGCACCCGACAGGCCAACTATGGCTACACCTTC
.,TRBJ2-4,TRBD1,TRBV28,19,CASSSPLWTGTLAKNIQYF,TGTGCCAGCAGTTCCCCCCTTTGGACAGGCACCCTTGCCAAAAACATTCAGTACTTC
.,TRBJ2-7,TRBD2,TRBV5-1,12,CASRREGNEQYF,TGCGCCAGCAGAAGGGAGGGGAACGAGCAGTACTTC
.,TRBJ2-2,TRBD1,TRBV10-3,15,CAITAGQGNTGELFF,TGTGCCATCACCGCGGGACAGGGGAACACCGGGGAGCTGTTTTTT
.,TRBJ1-5,.,TRBV9,17,CASSGKQGLYSNQPQHF,TGTGCCAGCAGCGGCAAACAGGGACTATATAGCAATCAGCCCCAGCATTTT